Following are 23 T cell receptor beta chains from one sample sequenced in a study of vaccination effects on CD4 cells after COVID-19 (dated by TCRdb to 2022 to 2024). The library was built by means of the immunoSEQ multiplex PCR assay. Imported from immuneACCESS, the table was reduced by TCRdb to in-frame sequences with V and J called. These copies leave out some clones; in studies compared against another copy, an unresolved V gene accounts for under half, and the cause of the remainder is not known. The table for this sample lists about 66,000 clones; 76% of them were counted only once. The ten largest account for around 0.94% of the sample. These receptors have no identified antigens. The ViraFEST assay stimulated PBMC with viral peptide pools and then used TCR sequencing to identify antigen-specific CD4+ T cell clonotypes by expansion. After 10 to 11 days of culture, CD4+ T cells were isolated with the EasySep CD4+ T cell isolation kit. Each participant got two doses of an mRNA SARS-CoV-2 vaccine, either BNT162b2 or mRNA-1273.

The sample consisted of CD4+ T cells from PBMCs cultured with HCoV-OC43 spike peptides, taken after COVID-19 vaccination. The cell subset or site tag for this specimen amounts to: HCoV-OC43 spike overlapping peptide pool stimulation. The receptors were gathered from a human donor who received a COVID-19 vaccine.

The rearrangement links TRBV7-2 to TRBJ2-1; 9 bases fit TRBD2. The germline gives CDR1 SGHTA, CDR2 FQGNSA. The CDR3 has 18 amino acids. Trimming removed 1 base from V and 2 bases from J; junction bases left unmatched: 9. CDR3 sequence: CASSLVLGGGAPYNEQFF. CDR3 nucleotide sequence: TGTGCCAGCAGCTTAGTTTTGGGCGGGGGGGCCCCCTACAATGAGCAGTTCTTC.

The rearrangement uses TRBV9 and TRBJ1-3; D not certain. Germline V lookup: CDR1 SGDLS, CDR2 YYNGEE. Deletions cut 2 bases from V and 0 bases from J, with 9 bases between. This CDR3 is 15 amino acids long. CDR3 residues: CASSVTAASGNTIYF. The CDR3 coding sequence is TGTGCCAGCAGCGTCACAGCAGCCTCTGGAAACACCATATATTTT.

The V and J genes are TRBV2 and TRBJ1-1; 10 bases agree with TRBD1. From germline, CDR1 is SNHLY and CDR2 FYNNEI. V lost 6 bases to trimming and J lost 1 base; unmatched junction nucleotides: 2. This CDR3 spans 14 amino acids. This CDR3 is CASRGDRGNTEAFF. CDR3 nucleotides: TGTGCCAGCAGGGGGGACAGGGGGAACACTGAAGCTTTCTTT.

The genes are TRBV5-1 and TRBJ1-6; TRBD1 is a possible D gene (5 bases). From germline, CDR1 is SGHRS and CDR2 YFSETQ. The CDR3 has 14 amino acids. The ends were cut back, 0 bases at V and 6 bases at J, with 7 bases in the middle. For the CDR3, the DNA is TGCGCCAGCAGCTTGGACCAGGGTAATTCACCCCTCCACTTT. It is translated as CASSLDQGNSPLHF. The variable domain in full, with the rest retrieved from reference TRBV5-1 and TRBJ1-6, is KAGVTQTPRYLIKTRGQQVTLSCSPISGHRSVSWYQQTPGQGLQFLFEYFSETQRNKGNFPGRFSGRQFSNSRSEMNVSTLELGDSALYLCASSLDQGNSPLHFGNGTRLTVT.

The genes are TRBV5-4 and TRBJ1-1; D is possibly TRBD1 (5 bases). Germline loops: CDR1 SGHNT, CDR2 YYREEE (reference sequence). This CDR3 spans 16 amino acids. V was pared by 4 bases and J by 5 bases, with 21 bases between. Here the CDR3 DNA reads TGTGCCAGCAGCCCAGTCCCGGGGCGGGGGGAAACTGAAGCTTTCTTT. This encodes CASSPVPGRGETEAFF.

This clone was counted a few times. The CDR3 DNA follows: TGTGCCAGCTCACTAACGGGACAGGGCGATCAGCCCCAGCATTTT. This translates into CASSLTGQGDQPQHF. The J gene is TRBJ1-5, the V gene TRBV18; TRBD1 aligns across 9 bases. The CDR3 is 15 residues long. The V segment lost 4 bases and the J segment 5 bases; nucleotides outside the gene matches: 6. Germline assignment: CDR1 KGHSH and CDR2 LQKENI.

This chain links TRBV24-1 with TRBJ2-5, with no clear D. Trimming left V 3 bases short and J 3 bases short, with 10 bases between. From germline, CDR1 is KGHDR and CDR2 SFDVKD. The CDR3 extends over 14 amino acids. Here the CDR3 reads CATSDRRGKETQYF. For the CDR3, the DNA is TGTGCCACCAGTGATCGCCGCGGTAAAGAGACCCAGTACTTC.

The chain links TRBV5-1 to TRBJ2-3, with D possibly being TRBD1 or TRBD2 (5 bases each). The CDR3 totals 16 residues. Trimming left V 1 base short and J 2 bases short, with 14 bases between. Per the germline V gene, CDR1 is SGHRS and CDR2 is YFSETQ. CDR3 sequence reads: CASSLTGPRYTDTQYF. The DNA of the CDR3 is TGCGCCAGCAGCTTGACGGGGCCAAGGTACACAGATACGCAGTATTTT.

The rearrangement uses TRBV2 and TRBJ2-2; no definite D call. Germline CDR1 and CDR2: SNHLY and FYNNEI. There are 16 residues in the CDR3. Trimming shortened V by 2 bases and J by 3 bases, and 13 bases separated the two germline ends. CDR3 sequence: CASSELGHRDTGELFF. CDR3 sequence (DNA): TGTGCCAGCAGTGAACTGGGCCATCGGGACACCGGGGAGCTGTTTTTT.

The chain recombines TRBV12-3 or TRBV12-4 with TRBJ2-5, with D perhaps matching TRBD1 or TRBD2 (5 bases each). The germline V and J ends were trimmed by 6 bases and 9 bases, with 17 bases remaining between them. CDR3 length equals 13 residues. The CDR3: CASRTGTLQPQYF. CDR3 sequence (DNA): TGTGCCAGCAGAACCGGGACGCTCCAACCCCAGTACTTC.

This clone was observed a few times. The CDR3 DNA reads TGCGCCAGCAGCCTGAGGAGGTCCGCTGAAGCTTTCTTT. Translating it yields CASSLRRSAEAFF. The rearrangement joins TRBV4-1 to TRBJ1-1; D gene ambiguous. The V gene's germline CDR1 is MGHRA and CDR2 YSYEKL. The CDR3 has 13 amino acids. Trimming stripped 4 bases from V and 6 bases from J, with 12 bases between.

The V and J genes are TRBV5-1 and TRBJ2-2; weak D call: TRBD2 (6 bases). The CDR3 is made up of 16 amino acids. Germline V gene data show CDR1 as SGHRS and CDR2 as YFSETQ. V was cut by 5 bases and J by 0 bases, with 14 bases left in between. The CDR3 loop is CASRSSGGTNTGELFF. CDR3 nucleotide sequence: TGCGCCAGCAGGTCATCTGGGGGGACGAACACCGGGGAGCTGTTTTTT. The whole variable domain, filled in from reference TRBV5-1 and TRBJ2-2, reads KAGVTQTPRYLIKTRGQQVTLSCSPISGHRSVSWYQQTPGQGLQFLFEYFSETQRNKGNFPGRFSGRQFSNSRSEMNVSTLELGDSALYLCASRSSGGTNTGELFFGEGSRLTVL.

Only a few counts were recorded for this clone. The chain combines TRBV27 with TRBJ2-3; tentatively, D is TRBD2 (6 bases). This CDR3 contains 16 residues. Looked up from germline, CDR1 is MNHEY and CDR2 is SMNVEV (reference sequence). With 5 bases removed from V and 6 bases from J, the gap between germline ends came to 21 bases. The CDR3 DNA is TGTGCCAGCAGTCCGCGGGGTGGAAGTGCCATTGATACGCAGTATTTT. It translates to CASSPRGGSAIDTQYF.

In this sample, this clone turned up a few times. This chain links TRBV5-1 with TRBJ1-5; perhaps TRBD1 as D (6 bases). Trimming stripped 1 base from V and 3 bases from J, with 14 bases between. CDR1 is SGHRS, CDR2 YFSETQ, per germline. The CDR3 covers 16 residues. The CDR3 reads CASSLTTGSDNQPQHF. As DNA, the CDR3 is TGCGCCAGCAGCTTGACGACAGGTTCAGACAATCAGCCCCAGCATTTT. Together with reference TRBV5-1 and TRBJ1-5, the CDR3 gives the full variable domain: KAGVTQTPRYLIKTRGQQVTLSCSPISGHRSVSWYQQTPGQGLQFLFEYFSETQRNKGNFPGRFSGRQFSNSRSEMNVSTLELGDSALYLCASSLTTGSDNQPQHFGDGTRLSIL.

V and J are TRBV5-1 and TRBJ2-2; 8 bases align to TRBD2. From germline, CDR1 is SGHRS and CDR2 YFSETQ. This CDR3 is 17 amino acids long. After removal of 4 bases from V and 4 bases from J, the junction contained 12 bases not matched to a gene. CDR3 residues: CASSREGSRGGTGELFF. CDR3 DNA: TGCGCCAGCAGCCGAGAAGGGTCCCGGGGGGGCACCGGGGAGCTGTTTTTT. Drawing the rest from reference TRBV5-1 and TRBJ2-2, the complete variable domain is KAGVTQTPRYLIKTRGQQVTLSCSPISGHRSVSWYQQTPGQGLQFLFEYFSETQRNKGNFPGRFSGRQFSNSRSEMNVSTLELGDSALYLCASSREGSRGGTGELFFGEGSRLTVL.

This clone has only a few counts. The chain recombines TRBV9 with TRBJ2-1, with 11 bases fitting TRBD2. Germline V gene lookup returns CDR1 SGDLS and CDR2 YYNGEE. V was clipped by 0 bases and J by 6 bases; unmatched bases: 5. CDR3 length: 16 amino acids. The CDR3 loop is CASSVGGTSGFNEQFF. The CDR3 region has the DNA TGTGCCAGCAGCGTAGGAGGGACTAGCGGTTTCAATGAGCAGTTCTTC.

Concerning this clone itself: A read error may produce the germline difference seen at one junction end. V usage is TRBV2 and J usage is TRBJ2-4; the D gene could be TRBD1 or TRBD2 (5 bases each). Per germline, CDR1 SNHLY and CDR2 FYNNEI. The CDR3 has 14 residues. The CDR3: CASRGQGAQNIQYF. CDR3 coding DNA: TGTGCCAGCAGGGGTCAGGGAGCCCAAAACATTCAGTACTTC.

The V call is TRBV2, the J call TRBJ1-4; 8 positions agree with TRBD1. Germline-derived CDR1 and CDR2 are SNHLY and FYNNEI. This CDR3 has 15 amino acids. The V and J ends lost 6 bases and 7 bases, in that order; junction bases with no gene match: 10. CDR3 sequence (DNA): TGTGCCAGCAGCCTTCAGGGGGCTAGTATTGAAAAACTGTTTTTT. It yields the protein CASSLQGASIEKLFF.

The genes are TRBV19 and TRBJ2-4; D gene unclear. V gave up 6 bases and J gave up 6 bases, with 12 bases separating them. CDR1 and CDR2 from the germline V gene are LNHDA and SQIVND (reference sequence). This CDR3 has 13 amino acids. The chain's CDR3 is CASRSTAGNIQYF. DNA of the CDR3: TGTGCCAGTAGATCCACAGCCGGAAACATTCAGTACTTC.

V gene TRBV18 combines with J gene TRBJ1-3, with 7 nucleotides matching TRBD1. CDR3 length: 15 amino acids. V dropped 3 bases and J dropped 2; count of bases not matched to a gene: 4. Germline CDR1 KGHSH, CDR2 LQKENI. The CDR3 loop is CASSPTGPTGNTIYF. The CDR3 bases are TGTGCCAGCTCACCGACAGGGCCGACTGGAAACACCATATATTTT.

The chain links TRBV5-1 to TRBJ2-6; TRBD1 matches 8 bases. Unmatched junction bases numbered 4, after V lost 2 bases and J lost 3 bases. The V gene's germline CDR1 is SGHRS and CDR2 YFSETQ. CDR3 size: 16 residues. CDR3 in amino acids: CASSFQGADGANVLTF. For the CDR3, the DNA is TGCGCCAGCAGCTTTCAGGGGGCGGATGGGGCCAACGTCCTGACTTTC.

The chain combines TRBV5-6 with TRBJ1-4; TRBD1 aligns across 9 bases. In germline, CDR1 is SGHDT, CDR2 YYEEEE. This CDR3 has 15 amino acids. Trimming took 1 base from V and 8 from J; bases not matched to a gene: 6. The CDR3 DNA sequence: TGTGCCAGCAGCTTGTGGGGACAGGGAGAAGAAAAACTGTTTTTT. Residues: CASSLWGQGEEKLFF.

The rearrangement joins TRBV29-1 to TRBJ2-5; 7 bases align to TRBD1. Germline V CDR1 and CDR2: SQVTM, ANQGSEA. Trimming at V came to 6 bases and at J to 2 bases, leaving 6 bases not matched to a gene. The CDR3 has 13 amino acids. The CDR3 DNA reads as TGCAGCGTCCCGACAGGGCCGCAAGAGACCCAGTACTTC. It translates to CSVPTGPQETQYF. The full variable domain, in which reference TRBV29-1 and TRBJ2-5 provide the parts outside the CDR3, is SAVISQKPSRDICQRGTSLTIQCQVDSQVTMMFWYRQQPGQSLTLIATANQGSEATYESGFVIDKFPISRPNLTFSTLTVSNMSPEDSSIYLCSVPTGPQETQYFGPGTRLLVL.